Listed here is a single TCR beta chain. From the RT-PCR reads, TCRdb called clonotypes with MiXCR, one entry per CDR3 protein. The sample has almost 700,000 distinct CDR3 sequences, about 14% seen once; the top ten hold 3% to 4.5%. This receptor was obtained from a female donor in good health, serving as a healthy control. Sequenced input: memory CD4+ T cells from blood.

The CDR3 DNA is TGTGCCATCAGTGAGCTCCGTGAGCAGTTCTTC. This sequence encodes CAISELREQFF. The chain recombines TRBV10-3 with TRBJ2-1; the D is unclear. From germline, CDR1 is ENHRY and CDR2 SYGVKD. CDR3 length: 11 amino acids. Trimming removed 2 bases from V and 9 bases from J, with 5 bases in between.